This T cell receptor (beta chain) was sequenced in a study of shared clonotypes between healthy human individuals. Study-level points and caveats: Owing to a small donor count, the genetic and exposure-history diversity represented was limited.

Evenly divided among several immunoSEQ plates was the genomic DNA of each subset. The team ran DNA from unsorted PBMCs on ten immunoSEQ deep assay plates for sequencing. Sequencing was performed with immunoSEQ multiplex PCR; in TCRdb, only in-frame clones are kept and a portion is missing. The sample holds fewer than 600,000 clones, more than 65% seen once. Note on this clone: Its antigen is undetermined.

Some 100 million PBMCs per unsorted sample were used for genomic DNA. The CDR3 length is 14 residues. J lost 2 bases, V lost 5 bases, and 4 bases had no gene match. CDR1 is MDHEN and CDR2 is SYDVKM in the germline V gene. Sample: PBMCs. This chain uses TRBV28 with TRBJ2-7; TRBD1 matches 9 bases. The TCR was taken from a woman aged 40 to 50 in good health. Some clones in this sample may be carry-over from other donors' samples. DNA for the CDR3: TGTGCCAGCAGTGTGGACAGGGGTACCTACGAGCAGTACTTC. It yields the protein CASSVDRGTYEQYF.